The 30 T cell receptor beta chains below all came from one sample that was sequenced in a study of cytotoxic CD8 clonotypes in ibrutinib-treated CLL. Some clones are missing from TCRdb's copy, which holds only in-frame ones; the method was immunoSEQ multiplex PCR. The repertoire holds over 130,000 clones, with about 84% as singletons. Sequences were derived from PBMCs, sampled after 36 months of ibrutinib treatment. Receptor source: a human donor with chronic lymphocytic leukemia.

This rearrangement joins TRBV7-6 to TRBJ1-5; TRBD1 aligns across 8 bases. Germline assignment: CDR1 SGHVS and CDR2 FNYEAQ. The CDR3 is made up of 14 amino acids. V gave up 5 bases and J gave up 6 bases; unmatched junction bases: 6. CDR3 residues: CASSQGASGQPQHF. Here the CDR3 DNA reads TGTGCCAGCAGCCAGGGGGCATCCGGTCAGCCCCAGCATTTT. The full variable domain, completed using reference TRBV7-6 and TRBJ1-5, is GAGVSQSPRYKVTKRGQDVALRCDPISGHVSLYWYRQALGQGPEFLTYFNYEAQQDKSGLPNDRFSAERPEGSISTLTIQRTEQRDSAMYRCASSQGASGQPQHFGDGTRLSIL.

V usage is TRBV5-1 and J usage is TRBJ2-7, with TRBD1 identical over 7 bases. Germline V lookup: CDR1 SGHRS, CDR2 YFSETQ. Trimming at V came to 5 bases and at J to 6 bases, leaving 14 bases not matched to a gene. This CDR3 is 15 amino acids long. The CDR3, as DNA: TGCGCCAGCAGTCGCGCCCCGGGACAGCGAATCGAGCAGTACTTC. Amino acid sequence: CASSRAPGQRIEQYF.

This clone was detected once. The chain links TRBV5-6 to TRBJ2-4; D is unclear. The CDR3 runs 13 residues. CDR1 and CDR2 from the germline V gene are SGHDT and YYEEEE. Trimming removed 6 bases at V and 0 bases at J, with 7 bases between. CDR3 residues: CASNTEAKNIQYF. DNA of the CDR3: TGTGCCAGCAATACGGAAGCCAAAAACATTCAGTACTTC.

The chain uses TRBV28 and TRBJ2-1, with a tentative D call TRBD2 (5 bases). The CDR3 runs 14 residues. Germline V gene lookup returns CDR1 MDHEN and CDR2 SYDVKM. Trimming stripped 6 bases from V and 4 bases from J, with 13 bases between. The CDR3 sequence is CASRRDLGYNEQFF. CDR3 DNA: TGTGCCAGCAGGAGGGATCTTGGGTACAATGAGCAGTTCTTC. Variable domain in full (rest from reference TRBV28 and TRBJ2-1): DVKVTQSSRYLVKRTGEKVFLECVQDMDHENMFWYRQDPGLGLRLIYFSYDVKMKEKGDIPEGYSVSREKKERFSLILESASTNQTSMYLCASRRDLGYNEQFFGPGTRLTVL.

This clone has a single count. The J gene is TRBJ1-2, the V gene TRBV11-2, with TRBD1 identical over 7 bases. Per the germline V gene, CDR1 is SGHAT and CDR2 is FQNNGV. The V and J ends lost 5 bases and 4 bases, in that order; junction bases with no gene match: 13. The CDR3 runs 16 residues. CDR3 nucleotide sequence: TGTGCCAGCAGCCAAAGGACAGGAGTTTCGCTCTATGGCTACACCTTC. Its translation is CASSQRTGVSLYGYTF.

The chain recombines TRBV7-9 with TRBJ2-1, with TRBD2 matching 8 bases. CDR1 is SEHNR and CDR2 is FQNEAQ in the germline V gene (reference sequence). J was trimmed by 0 bases and V by 2 bases; bases with no gene match: 3. This CDR3 spans 16 amino acids. The CDR3 nucleotides are TGTGCCAGCAGCTTATGGCGGGGGGCCTCCTACAATGAGCAGTTCTTC. Protein: CASSLWRGASYNEQFF.

V gene TRBV6-1 combines with J gene TRBJ1-4; 10 positions agree with TRBD1. The trim removed 2 bases at V and 11 bases at J, leaving 5 bases unmatched. The germline V gene has CDR1 MNHNS and CDR2 SASEGT. This CDR3 contains 14 residues. CDR3 sequence: CASSERTGGWKLFF. The CDR3 DNA is TGTGCCAGCAGTGAAAGGACAGGGGGGTGGAAACTGTTTTTT.

This chain connects TRBV19 to TRBJ2-7; tentatively, D is TRBD1 (5 bases). Germline V CDR1 and CDR2: LNHDA, SQIVND (reference sequence). The CDR3 is 16 residues long. Deletions cut 5 bases from V and 2 bases from J, with 19 bases between. CDR3 DNA sequence: TGTGCCAGTAGTCCGCGTTGGGGCACCCGGGCCTACGAGCAGTACTTC. This encodes CASSPRWGTRAYEQYF.

The genes are TRBV28 and TRBJ2-1; 9 nucleotides line up with TRBD1. Trimming took 4 bases from V and 2 from J; bases not matched to a gene: 9. Germline lookup yields CDR1 MDHEN and CDR2 SYDVKM. This CDR3 has 17 amino acids. The CDR3 is CASSSLWTGEPYNEQFF. In DNA, the CDR3 is TGTGCCAGCAGTTCCCTTTGGACAGGGGAACCCTACAATGAGCAGTTCTTC.

The gene calls are TRBV18 and TRBJ2-1; TRBD2 matches 9 bases. The junction had 11 bases not matched to a gene; V was cut back by 5 bases and J by 0 bases. This CDR3 comprises 18 residues. Germline assignment: CDR1 KGHSH and CDR2 LQKENI. In DNA, the CDR3 is TGTGCCAGCTCATCCCGGGCCCTAGCGGGGAGCTCCTACAATGAGCAGTTCTTC. This sequence encodes CASSSRALAGSSYNEQFF.

This chain joins TRBV6-1 and TRBJ1-2; TRBD1 matches 8 bases. The V gene's germline CDR1 is MNHNS and CDR2 SASEGT. J gave up 7 bases and V 4 bases, and 8 bases lay outside the gene matches. The CDR3 length is 14 residues. Here the CDR3 reads CASSGTTGVLGYTF. The CDR3, as DNA: TGTGCCAGCAGTGGCACGACAGGGGTGCTTGGCTACACCTTC.

J is TRBJ1-6 and V is TRBV6-5; D not certain. The CDR3 runs to 13 residues. V was trimmed by 5 bases and J by 6 bases, leaving 8 bases between them. From germline, CDR1 is MNHEY and CDR2 SVGAGI. CDR3 bases: TGTGCCAGCAGTCTTTCTGTTAATTCACCCCTCCACTTT. It encodes CASSLSVNSPLHF.

The chain has TRBV6-1 and TRBJ2-7; 7 bases match TRBD1. The germline V gene has CDR1 MNHNS and CDR2 SASEGT. Trimming took 8 bases from V and 3 from J; bases not matched to a gene: 4. This CDR3 comprises 12 residues. DNA for the CDR3: TGTGCCAGCGCCCGACAGGGCTACGAGCAGTACTTC. Amino acid sequence: CASARQGYEQYF.

The V gene is TRBV5-1, the J gene TRBJ2-7; D could derive from TRBD1 or TRBD2 (6 bases each). The CDR3 is 13 residues long. Germline CDR1 and CDR2: SGHRS and YFSETQ. Trimming removed 6 bases at V and 2 bases at J, with 12 bases between. In DNA form, the CDR3 reads TGCGCCAGCACTTCGGGGGCACCCTACGAGCAGTACTTC. Translating gives CASTSGAPYEQYF.

The chain couples TRBV7-8 to TRBJ1-2, with TRBD1 as a possible D gene (6 bases). Germline loops: CDR1 SGHVS, CDR2 FQNEAQ. V lost 5 bases, J lost 0 bases, and 16 bases lay in between. The CDR3 has 16 amino acids. The CDR3 nucleotides are TGTGCCAGCAGCCCAGCCGGACAGAACCCTAACTATGGCTACACCTTC. Translated, it gives CASSPAGQNPNYGYTF.

This clone was counted between two and nine times. V is TRBV7-2 and J is TRBJ2-7; 7 bases are a match to TRBD1. CDR1 SGHTA and CDR2 FQGNSA come from the germline V gene. The CDR3 is 16 amino acids. V gave up 0 bases and J gave up 2 bases; unmatched junction bases: 7. DNA of the CDR3: TGTGCCAGCAGCTTAGCAACAGGGGAGTTCCCCTACGAGCAGTACTTC. Amino acids: CASSLATGEFPYEQYF.

The chain carries TRBV28 and TRBJ1-6; tentative D call: TRBD1 (6 bases). Looked up from germline, CDR1 is MDHEN and CDR2 is SYDVKM. Trimming stripped 3 bases from V and 6 bases from J, with 12 bases between. The length of the CDR3 is 15 residues. The CDR3 region has the DNA TGTGCCAGCAGTTTCCCGGGGGCGGGTAATTCACCCCTCCACTTT. Protein sequence: CASSFPGAGNSPLHF.

The CDR3 spells CASSQHERGGYEQYF. The CDR3 DNA follows: TGCGCCAGCAGCCAACACGAGCGCGGGGGGTACGAGCAGTACTTC. The J gene is TRBJ2-7, the V gene TRBV4-1; 8 nucleotides line up with TRBD2. CDR3 size: 15 residues. The V gene end was trimmed by 2 bases and the J gene end by 4 bases; junction bases not matched to a gene: 7. Germline V gene sequence: CDR1 MGHRA, CDR2 YSYEKL.

This chain uses TRBV28 with TRBJ1-5; the D is unclear. The V and J ends lost 6 bases and 4 bases respectively, with 7 bases between them. The CDR3 covers 12 residues. Germline CDR1 MDHEN, CDR2 SYDVKM. As DNA, the CDR3 is TGTGCCAGCAGGGAAGCAAATCAGCCCCAGCATTTT. Amino acid sequence: CASREANQPQHF.

The chain joins TRBV28 to TRBJ1-5, with 9 bases that match TRBD1. V was pared by 4 bases and J by 9 bases, with 10 bases of the junction left unmatched. The CDR3 is 15 residues long. Per germline, CDR1 MDHEN and CDR2 SYDVKM. In DNA, the CDR3 is TGTGCCAGCAGTTCCGGGACAGGGCCCATGTGGCCCCAGCATTTT. This gives the protein CASSSGTGPMWPQHF.

This clone was observed a few times. The chain is built from TRBV2 and TRBJ1-5; perhaps TRBD1 as D (5 bases). Trimming removed 6 bases from V and 6 bases from J, with 15 bases in between. CDR1 and CDR2 (germline): SNHLY, FYNNEI. This CDR3 region has 14 residues. In nucleotides, the CDR3 is TGTGCCAGCAGGGTCAACACGGGGGGTCAGCCCCAGCATTTT. Its translation: CASRVNTGGQPQHF.

V and J are TRBV2 and TRBJ2-7, with 8 bases fitting TRBD2. This CDR3 is 12 amino acids long. Germline V gives CDR1 SNHLY, CDR2 FYNNEI. V dropped 10 bases and J dropped 6; count of bases not matched to a gene: 8. The CDR3 sequence is CATTGGGLEQYF. The CDR3 DNA is TGTGCCACCACCGGGGGGGGGCTCGAGCAGTACTTC.

The chain is built from TRBV5-4 and TRBJ1-1; tentative D call: TRBD1 (5 bases). Germline CDR1 and CDR2: SGHNT and YYREEE (reference sequence). The ends were cut back, 4 bases at V and 4 bases at J, with 17 bases in the middle. The CDR3 is made up of 15 amino acids. The CDR3 nucleotides read TGTGCCAGCAGCCCACTCGGGGGTGGTGTCACTGAAGCTTTCTTT. Residues: CASSPLGGGVTEAFF.

The J gene is TRBJ1-4, the V gene TRBV18; tentatively, D is TRBD1 (5 bases). Germline V lookup: CDR1 KGHSH, CDR2 LQKENI. This CDR3 has 17 amino acids. V lost 0 bases and J lost 4, with 15 bases in between. The CDR3 loop reads CASSPPLPGTDNEKLFF. In DNA, the CDR3 is TGTGCCAGCTCACCACCCCTCCCGGGGACCGATAATGAAAAACTGTTTTTT.

V and J are TRBV28 and TRBJ1-2; D is perhaps TRBD1 (5 bases). V was cut by 6 bases and J by 3 bases, with 8 bases left in between. CDR1 is MDHEN, CDR2 SYDVKM, per germline. This CDR3 contains 12 residues. This chain's CDR3 is CASRLGDYGYTF. In nucleotides, the CDR3 is TGTGCCAGCAGATTGGGGGACTATGGCTACACCTTC.

The chain joins TRBV6-6 to TRBJ1-2, with D possibly TRBD1 on 5 matching bases. The CDR3 is made up of 14 amino acids. V lost 7 bases, J lost 2 bases, and 14 bases lay in between. Germline V gene lookup returns CDR1 MNHNY and CDR2 SVGAGI (reference sequence). The CDR3 DNA is TGTGCCAGCACCCCCACTGGGGGAAACTATGGCTACACCTTC. This codes for CASTPTGGNYGYTF.

This clone was recorded many times. The rearrangement links TRBV6-4 to TRBJ2-3, with TRBD2 matching over 9 bases. The germline V gene has CDR1 MRHNA and CDR2 SNTAGT. The V gene end was trimmed by 5 bases and the J gene end by 4 bases; junction bases not matched to a gene: 4. The CDR3 is 14 residues long. CDR3: CASSPGLASDTQYF. In nucleotides, the CDR3 is TGTGCCAGCAGTCCGGGACTAGCATCAGATACGCAGTATTTT.

The chain links TRBV25-1 to TRBJ2-3, with TRBD2 matching 8 bases. Germline CDR1 is MGHDK and CDR2 is SYGVNS. V dropped 7 bases and J dropped 3; count of bases not matched to a gene: 15. CDR3 length: 17 residues. In DNA, the CDR3 is TGTGCCAGCACTACTCATCGGGGGGGGCCGACAACAGATACGCAGTATTTT. This translates into CASTTHRGGPTTDTQYF.

This sequence joins TRBV18 and TRBJ2-5; D might be TRBD1 (6 bases). V lost 6 bases and J 1 base, leaving 9 bases between the germline ends. The CDR3 has 13 amino acids. The germline V gene encodes CDR1 KGHSH and CDR2 LQKENI. The CDR3, as DNA: TGTGCCAGCTCCCCAGGGGCCCAAGAGACCCAGTACTTC. Translated: CASSPGAQETQYF.

This chain connects TRBV28 to TRBJ2-2, with a weak D call TRBD1 (6 bases). This CDR3 comprises 13 residues. Germline V gene data show CDR1 as MDHEN and CDR2 as SYDVKM. V was trimmed by 11 bases and J by 2 bases, leaving 12 bases between them. CDR3 loop: CADRDTNTGELFF. The CDR3 DNA sequence: TGTGCCGACCGGGACACCAACACCGGGGAGCTGTTTTTT. Filled out from reference TRBV28 and TRBJ2-2, the complete variable domain reads DVKVTQSSRYLVKRTGEKVFLECVQDMDHENMFWYRQDPGLGLRLIYFSYDVKMKEKGDIPEGYSVSREKKERFSLILESASTNQTSMYLCADRDTNTGELFFGEGSRLTVL.